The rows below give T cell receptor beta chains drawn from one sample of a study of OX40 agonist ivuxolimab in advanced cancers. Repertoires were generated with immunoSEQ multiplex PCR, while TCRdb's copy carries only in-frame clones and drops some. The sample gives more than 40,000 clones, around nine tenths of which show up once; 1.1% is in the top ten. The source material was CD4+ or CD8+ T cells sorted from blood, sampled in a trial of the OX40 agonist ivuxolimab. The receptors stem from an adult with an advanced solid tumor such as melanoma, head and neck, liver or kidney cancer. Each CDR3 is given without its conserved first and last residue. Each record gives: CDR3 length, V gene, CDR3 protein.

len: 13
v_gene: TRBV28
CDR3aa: ASRKGLAGPHEQF

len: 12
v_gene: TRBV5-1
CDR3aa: ASSLDGREGTQY

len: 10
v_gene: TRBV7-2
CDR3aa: ASGTEIQPQH

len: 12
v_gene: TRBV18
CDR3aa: ASARQGISSGYT

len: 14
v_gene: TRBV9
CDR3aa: ASSPGVDRVNTEAF

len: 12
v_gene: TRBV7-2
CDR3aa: ASSLAVSTDTQY

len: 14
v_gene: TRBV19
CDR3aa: ASSARGTRRDTEAF

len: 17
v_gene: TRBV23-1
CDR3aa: ASSQSFYPPDRTEETQY

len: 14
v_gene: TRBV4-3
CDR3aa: ASSQHGPPRTGELF

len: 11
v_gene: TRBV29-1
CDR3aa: SVVGAGGTEAF

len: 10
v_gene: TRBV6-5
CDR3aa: ASSYRGTEQY

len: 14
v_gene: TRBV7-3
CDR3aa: ASSLTRDRANTEAF

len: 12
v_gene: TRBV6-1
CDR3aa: ASKVRGGRSEAF

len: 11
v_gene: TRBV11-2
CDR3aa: ASSSERQGKQY

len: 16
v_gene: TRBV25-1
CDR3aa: ASSAWLAGQTSTDTQY

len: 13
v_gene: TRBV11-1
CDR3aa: ASSFLLQGLDTQY

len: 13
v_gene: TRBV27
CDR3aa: ASRQGQTFSGELF

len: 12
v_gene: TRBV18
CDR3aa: ASSPTAEGGELF

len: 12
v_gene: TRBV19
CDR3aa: ASKPGTGAGTQY

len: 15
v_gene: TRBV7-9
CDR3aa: ASSLARILVDTGELF

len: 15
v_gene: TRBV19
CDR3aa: ASSLLVAGPGANEQF

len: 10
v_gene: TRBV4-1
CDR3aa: ASKTGGSPLH

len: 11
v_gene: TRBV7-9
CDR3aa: ASQESSYNEQF

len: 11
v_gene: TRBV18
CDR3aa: ASSSDRGTEAF

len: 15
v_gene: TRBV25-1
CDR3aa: ASSESPGRGDGETQY

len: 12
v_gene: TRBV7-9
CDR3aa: ASSPRTSTETQY

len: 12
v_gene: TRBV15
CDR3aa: ATSRGTSGNEQF

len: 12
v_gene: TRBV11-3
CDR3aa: ASSLAASTDTQY

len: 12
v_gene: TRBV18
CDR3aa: ASRLEGVTGELF

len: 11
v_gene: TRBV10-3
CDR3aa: AISKYTRDTQY

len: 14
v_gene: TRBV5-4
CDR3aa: ASSTKTSGNAGELF

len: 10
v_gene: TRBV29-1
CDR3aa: SVGRDGYEQY

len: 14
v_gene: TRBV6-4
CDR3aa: ASSRLAGGSSAEQF

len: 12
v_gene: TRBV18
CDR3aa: ASSPQGHTDTQY

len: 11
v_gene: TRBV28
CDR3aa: ASFGQGAGEQY

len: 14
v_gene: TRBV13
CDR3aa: ASSRRLATLGETQY

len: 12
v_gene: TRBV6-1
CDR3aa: ASSGGLELGTQY

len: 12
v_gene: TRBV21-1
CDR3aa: ASSKDQGRQPQH

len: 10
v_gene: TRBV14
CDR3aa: ASSLTAYEQY

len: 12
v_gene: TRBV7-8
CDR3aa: ASSFNWGAEGYT

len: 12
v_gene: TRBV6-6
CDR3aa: ASTKSGRQETQY

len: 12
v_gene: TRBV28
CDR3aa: ASTYDRRSYEQY

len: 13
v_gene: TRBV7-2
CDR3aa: ASSSTVLTQETQY

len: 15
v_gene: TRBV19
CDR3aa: ASSMSGLGSSYNEQF

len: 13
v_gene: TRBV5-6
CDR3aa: ASNLWQPFNEKLF

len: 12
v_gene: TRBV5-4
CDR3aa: ASSSSRGTDTQY

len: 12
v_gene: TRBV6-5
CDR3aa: ASSRPSGTDTQY

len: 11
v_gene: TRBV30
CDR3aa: AWSVDGNQPQH

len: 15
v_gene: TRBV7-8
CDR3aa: ASSKLNQGGSYNEQF

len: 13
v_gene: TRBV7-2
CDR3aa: ASSFFQSMNTEAF

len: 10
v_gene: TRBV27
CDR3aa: ASRDFAYEQY

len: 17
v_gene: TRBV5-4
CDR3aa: ASSSGPGQGPSGANVLT

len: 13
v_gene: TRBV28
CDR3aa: ASSFRLGSGTEAF

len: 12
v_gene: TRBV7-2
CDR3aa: ASSFGGAQETQY

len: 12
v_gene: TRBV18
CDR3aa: ASLGSGRVNEQY

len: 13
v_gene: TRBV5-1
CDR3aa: ASRGLNRGGDTQY

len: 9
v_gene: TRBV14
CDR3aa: ASAGADTQY

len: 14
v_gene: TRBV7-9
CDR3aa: ASNPGDLAVTGELF

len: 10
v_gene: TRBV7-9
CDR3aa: ASSIQRGGQF